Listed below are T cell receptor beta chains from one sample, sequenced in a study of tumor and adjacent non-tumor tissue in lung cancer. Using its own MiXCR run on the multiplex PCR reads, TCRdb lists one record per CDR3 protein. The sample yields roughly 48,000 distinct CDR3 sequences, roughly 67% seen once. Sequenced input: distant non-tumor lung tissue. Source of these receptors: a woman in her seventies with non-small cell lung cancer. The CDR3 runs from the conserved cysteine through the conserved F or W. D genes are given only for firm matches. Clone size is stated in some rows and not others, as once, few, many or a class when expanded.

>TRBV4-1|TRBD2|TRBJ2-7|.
TGCCCCAGCAGCCAAAGGAGCGGGGGAACATACGAGCAGTACTTC
CPSSQRSGGTYEQYF
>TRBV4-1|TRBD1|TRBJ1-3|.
TGCGCCAGCAGCCATAAAGGACAGGATCACTCTGGAAACACCATACATTTT
CASSHKGQDHSGNTIHF
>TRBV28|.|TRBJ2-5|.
TGTGCCAGCAGTGGGGGAACCACAAGGACCCAGTACTTC
CASSGGTTRTQYF
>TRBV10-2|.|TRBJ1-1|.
TGCACCAGCAGTGTGTGGAGCACTCTGAGCACTGAAGCTTTCTTT
CTSSVWSTLSTEAFF
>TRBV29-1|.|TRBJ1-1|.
TGCAGCGTACAGAGGACCCGCTGGGACACTGAAGCTTACTTT
CSVQRTRWDTEAYF
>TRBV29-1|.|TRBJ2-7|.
TGCAACGTTGAACTCGGGAGCCACTATGAGCAGTACTTC
CNVELGSHYEQYF
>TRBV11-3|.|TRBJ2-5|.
TGTGGCAGCAACTTCGGCAGCCAGGGGACCCGGTACTTC
CGSNFGSQGTRYF
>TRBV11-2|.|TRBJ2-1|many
TGTGCCAGCAGCTTAGGACTAGGTGGTGGTGAGCAGTTCTTC
CASSLGLGGGEQFF
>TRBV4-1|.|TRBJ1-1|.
TGCGCCAGCAGCCAAGATAATCGGGACCAAACGAACACTGAAGCCTTCTTT
CASSQDNRDQTNTEAFF
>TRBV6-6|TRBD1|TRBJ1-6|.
TGTACCAGCAGTTCAGGGACAGGGTTGTCAACCCTCCACTTT
CTSSSGTGLSTLHF
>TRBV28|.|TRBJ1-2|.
TGTGCCAGCAACGGGGAGAACTATGGCTACACCTTC
CASNGENYGYTF
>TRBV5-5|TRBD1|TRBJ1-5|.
TGTGCCAGCAGCTCGGACAGGATGAGGGGTCAGCCCCAGCATTTT
CASSSDRMRGQPQHF
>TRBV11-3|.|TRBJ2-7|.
TGTGTCAGCAGCTTCGAAGCGGGTCGGTATGAACAGTACTTC
CVSSFEAGRYEQYF
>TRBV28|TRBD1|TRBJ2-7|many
TGTGCCAGCAGGCCCGGGACAGGGGTGTACGAGCAGTACTTC
CASRPGTGVYEQYF
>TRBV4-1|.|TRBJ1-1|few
TGCGCCAGCAACCATCGGACAGAGAACACTGAAACTTTCTTT
CASNHRTENTETFF
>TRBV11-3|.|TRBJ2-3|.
TGTGCCAGCAACTGGGGGCAGGGGACAGATACGCAGTATTTT
CASNWGQGTDTQYF
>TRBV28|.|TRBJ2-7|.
TGTGCCACCCGGGGAGGTCTAGAGCAGTACTTC
CATRGGLEQYF
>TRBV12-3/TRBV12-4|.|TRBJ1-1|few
TGTGCCAGCAACAAGAGGGAGAAGGGGCTTTTGAACACTGAAGCTTTCTTT
CASNKREKGLLNTEAFF
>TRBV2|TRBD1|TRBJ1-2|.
TGTGCCAGCAGTGAAAGGGGACAGGGATTAGATGGCTACACCTTC
CASSERGQGLDGYTF
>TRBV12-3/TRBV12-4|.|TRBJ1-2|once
TGTGCCAGCAGCCCGGGCCAGAGGTGCTACACGTTC
CASSPGQRCYTF
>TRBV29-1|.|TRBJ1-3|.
TGCAGCGTTTTGTGGGGGGCGAATGGAGACACCACATATTTT
CSVLWGANGDTTYF
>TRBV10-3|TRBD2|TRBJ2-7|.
TGTGCCATCAGTGGGGGGACTAACAGTTCCTACGAGCAGTACTTC
CAISGGTNSSYEQYF